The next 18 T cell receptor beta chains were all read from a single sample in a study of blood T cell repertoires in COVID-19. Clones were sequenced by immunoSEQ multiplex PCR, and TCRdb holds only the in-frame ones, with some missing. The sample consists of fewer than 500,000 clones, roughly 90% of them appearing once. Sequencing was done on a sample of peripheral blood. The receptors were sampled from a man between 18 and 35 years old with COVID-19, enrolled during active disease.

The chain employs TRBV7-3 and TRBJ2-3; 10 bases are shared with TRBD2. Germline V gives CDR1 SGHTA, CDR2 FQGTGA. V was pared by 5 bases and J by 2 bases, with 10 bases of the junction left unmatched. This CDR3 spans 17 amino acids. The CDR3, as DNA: TGTGCCAGCAGCCCCCTGAGAGCGGGGGGGGACACAGATACGCAGTATTTT. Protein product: CASSPLRAGGDTDTQYF.

In DNA, the CDR3 is TGTGCCAGCAGCTTAGCGGACAGGGGAATCGATGAGCAGTTCTTC. This sequence encodes CASSLADRGIDEQFF. This rearrangement joins TRBV7-6 to TRBJ2-1; 9 positions agree with TRBD1. The CDR3 runs 15 residues. With 0 bases clipped from V and 8 bases from J, the junction kept 5 bases outside the gene matches. CDR1 and CDR2 from the germline V gene are SGHVS and FNYEAQ.

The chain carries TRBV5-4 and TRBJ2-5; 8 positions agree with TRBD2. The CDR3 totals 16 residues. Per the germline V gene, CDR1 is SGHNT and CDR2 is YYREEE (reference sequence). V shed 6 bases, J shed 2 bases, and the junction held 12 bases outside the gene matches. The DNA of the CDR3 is TGTGCCAGCAAACTAACCCTAGCGGGCACACAAGAGACCCAGTACTTC. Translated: CASKLTLAGTQETQYF.

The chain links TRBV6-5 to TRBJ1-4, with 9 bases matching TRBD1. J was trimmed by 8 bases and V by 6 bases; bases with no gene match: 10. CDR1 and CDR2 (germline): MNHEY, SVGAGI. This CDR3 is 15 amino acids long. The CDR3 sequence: CASSLTGGSEEKLFF. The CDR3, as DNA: TGTGCCAGCAGCCTCACAGGGGGCTCGGAGGAAAAACTGTTTTTT.

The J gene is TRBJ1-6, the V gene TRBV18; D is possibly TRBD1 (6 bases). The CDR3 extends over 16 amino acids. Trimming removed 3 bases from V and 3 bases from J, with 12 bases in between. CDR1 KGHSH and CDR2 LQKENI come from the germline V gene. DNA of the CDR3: TGTGCCAGCTCACCGAGGACAGTTGACTATAATTCACCCCTCCACTTT. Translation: CASSPRTVDYNSPLHF.

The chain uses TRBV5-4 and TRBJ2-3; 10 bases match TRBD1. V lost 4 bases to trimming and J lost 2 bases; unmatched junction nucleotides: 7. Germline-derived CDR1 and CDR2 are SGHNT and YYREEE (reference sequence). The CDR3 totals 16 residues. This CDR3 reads CASSHSDRGFTDTQYF. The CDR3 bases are TGTGCCAGCAGCCACTCGGACAGGGGGTTCACAGATACGCAGTATTTT.

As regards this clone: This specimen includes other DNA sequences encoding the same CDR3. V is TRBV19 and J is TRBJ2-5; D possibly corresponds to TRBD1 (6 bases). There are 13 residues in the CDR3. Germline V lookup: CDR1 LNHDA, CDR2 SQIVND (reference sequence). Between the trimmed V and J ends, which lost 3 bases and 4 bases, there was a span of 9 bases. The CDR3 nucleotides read TGTGCCAGTAGTATTCGAGGGGGAGAGACCCAGTACTTC. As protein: CASSIRGGETQYF.

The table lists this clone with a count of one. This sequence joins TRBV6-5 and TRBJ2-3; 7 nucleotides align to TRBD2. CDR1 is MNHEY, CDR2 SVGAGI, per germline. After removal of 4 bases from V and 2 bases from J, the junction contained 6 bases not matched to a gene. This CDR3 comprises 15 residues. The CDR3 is CASSWSGAPTDTQYF. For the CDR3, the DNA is TGTGCCAGCAGTTGGAGCGGGGCTCCCACAGATACGCAGTATTTT.

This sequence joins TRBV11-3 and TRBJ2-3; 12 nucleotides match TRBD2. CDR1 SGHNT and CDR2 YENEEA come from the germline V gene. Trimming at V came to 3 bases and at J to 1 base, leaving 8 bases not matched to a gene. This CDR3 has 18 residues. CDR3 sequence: CASSFGTSGLLGTDTQYF. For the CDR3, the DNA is TGTGCCAGCAGCTTCGGGACTAGCGGGCTTTTGGGCACAGATACGCAGTATTTT. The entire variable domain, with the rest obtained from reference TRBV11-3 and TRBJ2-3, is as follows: EAGVVQSPRYKIIEKKQPVAFWCNPISGHNTLYWYLQNLGQGPELLIRYENEEAVDDSQLPKDRFSAERLKGVDSTLKIQPAELGDSAVYLCASSFGTSGLLGTDTQYFGPGTRLTVL.

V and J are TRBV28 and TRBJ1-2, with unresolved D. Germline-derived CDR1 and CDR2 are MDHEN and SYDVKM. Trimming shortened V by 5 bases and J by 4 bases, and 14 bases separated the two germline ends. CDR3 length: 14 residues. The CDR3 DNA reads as TGTGCCAGCAGTGAGACTTGGAGTAGCTATGGCTACACCTTC. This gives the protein CASSETWSSYGYTF.

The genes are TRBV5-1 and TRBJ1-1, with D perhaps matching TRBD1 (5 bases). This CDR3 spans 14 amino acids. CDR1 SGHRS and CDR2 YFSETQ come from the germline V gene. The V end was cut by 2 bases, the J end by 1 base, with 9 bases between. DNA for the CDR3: TGCGCCAGCAGCTTATTCAGGGCGAACACTGAAGCTTTCTTT. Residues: CASSLFRANTEAFF.

CDR3 sequence reads: CASSLSPSNEQFF. The CDR3, as DNA: TGTGCCAGCAGTTTGTCCCCTAGCAATGAGCAGTTCTTC. The chain uses TRBV12-3 or TRBV12-4 and TRBJ2-1; no clear D gene. The CDR3 totals 13 residues. V lost 3 bases to trimming and J lost 6 bases, with 9 bases between them.

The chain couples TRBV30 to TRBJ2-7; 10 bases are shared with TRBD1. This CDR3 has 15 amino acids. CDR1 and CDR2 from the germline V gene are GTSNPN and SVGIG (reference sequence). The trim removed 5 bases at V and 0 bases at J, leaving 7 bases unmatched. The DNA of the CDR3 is TGTGCCTGGGATATGGGACAGGGGAGCTCCTACGAGCAGTACTTC. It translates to CAWDMGQGSSYEQYF.

The DNA for the CDR3 is TGTGCCACCACCCGGGCTAGCGGGGGAGAGACCCAGTACTTC. Protein sequence: CATTRASGGETQYF. The chain combines TRBV11-1 with TRBJ2-5; TRBD2 matches at 10 bases. Looked up from germline, CDR1 is SGHAT and CDR2 is FQDESV (reference sequence). The CDR3 length is 14 residues. V gave up 10 bases and J gave up 4 bases; unmatched junction bases: 9.

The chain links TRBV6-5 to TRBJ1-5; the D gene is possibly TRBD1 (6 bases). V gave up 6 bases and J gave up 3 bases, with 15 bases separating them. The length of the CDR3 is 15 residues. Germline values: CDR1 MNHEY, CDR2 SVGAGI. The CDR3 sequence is CASRRGGQINQPQHF. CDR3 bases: TGTGCCAGCAGGAGGGGGGGTCAAATCAATCAGCCCCAGCATTTT.

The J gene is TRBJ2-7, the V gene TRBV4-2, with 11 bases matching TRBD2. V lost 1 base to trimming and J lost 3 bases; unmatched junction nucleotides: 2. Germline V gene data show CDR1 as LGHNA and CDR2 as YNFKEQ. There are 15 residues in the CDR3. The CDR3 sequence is CASSQALAGVYEQYF. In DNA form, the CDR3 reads TGTGCCAGCAGCCAAGCACTAGCGGGGGTCTACGAGCAGTACTTC.

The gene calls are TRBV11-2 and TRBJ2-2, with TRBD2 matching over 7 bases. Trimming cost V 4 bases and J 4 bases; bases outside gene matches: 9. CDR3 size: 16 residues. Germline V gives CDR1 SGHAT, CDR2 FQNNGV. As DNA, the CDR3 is TGTGCCAGCAGCTCTCCAGGCGGGGGAATCACCGGGGAGCTGTTTTTT. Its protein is CASSSPGGGITGELFF.

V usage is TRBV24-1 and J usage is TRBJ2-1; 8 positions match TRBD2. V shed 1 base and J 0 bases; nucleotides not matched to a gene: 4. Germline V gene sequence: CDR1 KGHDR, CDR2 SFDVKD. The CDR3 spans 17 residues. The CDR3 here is CATSDLGSGTSYNEQFF. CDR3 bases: TGTGCCACCAGTGATTTAGGTAGCGGGACCTCCTACAATGAGCAGTTCTTC.